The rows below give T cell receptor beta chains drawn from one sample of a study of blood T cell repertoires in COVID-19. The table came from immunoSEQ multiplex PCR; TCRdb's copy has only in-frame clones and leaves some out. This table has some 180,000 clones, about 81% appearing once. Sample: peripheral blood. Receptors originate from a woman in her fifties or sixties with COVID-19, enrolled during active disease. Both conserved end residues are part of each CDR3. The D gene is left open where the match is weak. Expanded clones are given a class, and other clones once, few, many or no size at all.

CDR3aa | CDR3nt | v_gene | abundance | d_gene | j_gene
CATSDFRGDQPQHF | TGTGCCACCAGTGATTTCAGGGGGGATCAGCCCCAGCATTTT | TRBV24-1 | . | TRBD1 | TRBJ1-5
CASSPGEIYGYTF | TGTGCCAGCAGCCCCGGGGAGATTTATGGCTACACCTTC | TRBV28 | . | . | TRBJ1-2
CASSLKRAGDGGELFF | TGTGCCAGCAGCTTAAAGAGAGCAGGGGATGGCGGGGAGCTGTTTTTT | TRBV7-9 | . | . | TRBJ2-2
CATSDYRGLRQFF | TGTGCCACCAGTGACTACAGGGGGCTTAGGCAGTTCTTC | TRBV24-1 | . | TRBD1 | TRBJ2-1
CASSSRGSSGNTIYF | TGTGCCAGCTCATCCCGGGGGTCGTCTGGAAACACCATATATTTT | TRBV18 | . | . | TRBJ1-3
CASSSLRGGTDTQYF | TGTGCCAGCAGCTCCCTTCGGGGGGGAACAGATACGCAGTATTTT | TRBV5-4 | . | TRBD2 | TRBJ2-3
CASTTDRVGTDTQYF | TGTGCCAGCACCACGGACAGGGTGGGCACAGATACGCAGTATTTT | TRBV2 | . | TRBD1 | TRBJ2-3
CASSLGPGQGTSGNTIYF | TGTGCCAGCAGCTTAGGTCCGGGACAGGGGACCTCTGGAAACACCATATATTTT | TRBV7-2 | . | TRBD1 | TRBJ1-3
CASSQALDSRGTDTQYF | TGTGCCAGCAGCCAAGCTCTGGACTCGCGTGGCACAGATACGCAGTATTTT | TRBV4-2 | . | . | TRBJ2-3
CAISLQESLTGGYTF | TGTGCCATCAGCCTACAGGAATCACTTACCGGTGGCTACACCTTC | TRBV10-3 | . | . | TRBJ1-2
CASSLLAGGGTGELFF | TGTGCCAGCAGCTTACTAGCTGGGGGGGGCACCGGGGAGCTGTTTTTT | TRBV11-2 | . | TRBD2 | TRBJ2-2
CARSNPRRLAGEECYEQYF | TGTGCCAGGAGTAACCCTCGTCGACTAGCGGGAGAGGAGTGCTACGAGCAGTACTTC | TRBV28 | . | TRBD2 | TRBJ2-7
CASSLAKWAVPPDTQYF | TGTGCCAGCAGCTTAGCGAAGTGGGCAGTCCCCCCAGATACGCAGTATTTT | TRBV7-9 | . | . | TRBJ2-3
CASSGSRKGLNSGWETQYF | TGTGCCAGCAGTGGCAGCCGAAAAGGACTTAACTCCGGATGGGAGACCCAGTACTTC | TRBV6-1 | . | . | TRBJ2-5
CASSVGRGGLYQETQYF | TGTGCCAGCAGCGTTGGGCGGGGGGGCCTATACCAAGAGACCCAGTACTTC | TRBV9 | . | TRBD2 | TRBJ2-5
CAISEPRGGGNTIYF | TGTGCCATCAGTGAGCCCAGGGGCGGTGGAAACACCATATATTTT | TRBV10-3 | many | . | TRBJ1-3
CAWSLLADTQYF | TGTGCCTGGAGTTTATTAGCGGATACGCAGTATTTT | TRBV30 | . | . | TRBJ2-3
CASSLDWRGAGELFF | TGTGCCAGCAGCTTAGATTGGCGGGGGGCCGGGGAGCTGTTTTTT | TRBV7-8 | . | TRBD2 | TRBJ2-2
CASSLSFSGGTNEKLFF | TGTGCCAGCAGTTTAAGCTTTTCCGGGGGAACTAATGAAAAACTGTTTTTT | TRBV28 | few | . | TRBJ1-4
CASSEQGGNEQFF | TGTGCCAGCAGTGAACAGGGTGGGAATGAGCAGTTCTTC | TRBV6-4 | . | . | TRBJ2-1
CASSRGQVAEQYF | TGTGCCAGCAGCCGGGGACAGGTAGCCGAGCAGTACTTC | TRBV12-3/TRBV12-4 | . | TRBD1 | TRBJ2-7
CASSPGTSGYTDTQYF | TGTGCCAGTAGTCCCGGGACTAGCGGTTACACAGATACGCAGTATTTT | TRBV19 | once | TRBD2 | TRBJ2-3
CASSRGQGFGNTIYF | TGCGCCAGCAGCAGGGGACAGGGTTTTGGAAACACCATATATTTT | TRBV5-1 | . | TRBD1 | TRBJ1-3
CASSLDGGGQLYGYTF | TGCGCCAGCAGCTTGGATGGTGGGGGACAGCTCTATGGCTACACCTTC | TRBV5-1 | many | TRBD1 | TRBJ1-2
CASSPTGQPGELFF | TGTGCCAGCAGCCCTACAGGGCAGCCCGGGGAGCTGTTTTTT | TRBV11-2 | . | . | TRBJ2-2
CASSETEGTYNEQFF | TGTGCCAGCAGTGAAACCGAGGGAACCTACAATGAGCAGTTCTTC | TRBV6-1 | . | . | TRBJ2-1
CASSPGHARGNQPQHF | TGTGCCAGTAGCCCGGGACATGCGAGAGGCAATCAGCCCCAGCATTTT | TRBV19 | once | . | TRBJ1-5
CASSLQIRLDRVPGELFF | TGTGCCAGCAGCTTACAGATTCGTCTGGACAGGGTCCCCGGGGAGCTGTTTTTT | TRBV13 | . | TRBD1 | TRBJ2-2
CASSSRDSTSPLHF | TGTGCCAGCAGCTCAAGGGACAGTACTTCACCCCTCCACTTT | TRBV7-8 | . | TRBD1 | TRBJ1-6
CASSYGGGGTDTQYF | TGTGCCAGCAGTTACGGAGGAGGAGGCACAGATACGCAGTATTTT | TRBV27 | once | . | TRBJ2-3
CASSSTLPGQGPYNSPLHF | TGTGCCAGCAGTTCCACCCTGCCGGGACAGGGCCCCTATAATTCACCCCTCCACTTT | TRBV27 | . | TRBD1 | TRBJ1-6
CASSEVVFVLAGRTDTQYF | TGTGCCAGCAGTGAAGTGGTATTCGTTCTAGCGGGAAGGACAGATACGCAGTATTTT | TRBV2 | . | TRBD2 | TRBJ2-3
CASRSETDGYTF | TGTGCCAGCAGGTCGGAGACAGATGGCTACACCTTC | TRBV28 | . | . | TRBJ1-2
CASSRQGPPHTGANVLTF | TGTGCCAGCAGCCGACAGGGACCCCCCCATACTGGGGCCAACGTCCTGACTTTC | TRBV27 | . | TRBD1 | TRBJ2-6
CASSQGGANYGYTF | TGCGCCAGCAGCCAAGGGGGAGCCAACTATGGCTACACCTTC | TRBV4-3 | . | . | TRBJ1-2
CASSLREFLNEKLFF | TGCGCCAGCAGCCTGAGGGAATTCTTAAATGAAAAACTGTTTTTT | TRBV5-1 | once | . | TRBJ1-4
CASRRVWGLLQDPNEKLFF | TGTGCCAGCAGGAGGGTTTGGGGGCTCCTTCAAGATCCTAATGAAAAACTGTTTTTT | TRBV27 | . | . | TRBJ1-4
CASSRSGYEQYF | TGTGCCAGCAGTCGTAGCGGGTACGAGCAGTACTTC | TRBV2 | . | TRBD2 | TRBJ2-7
CASIPTVGQGLGETQYF | TGTGCCAGCATCCCGACCGTGGGACAGGGACTGGGGGAGACCCAGTACTTC | TRBV11-2 | . | TRBD1 | TRBJ2-5
CASSDRSGNTIYF | TGTGCCAGCAGTGATCGCTCTGGAAACACCATATATTTT | TRBV2 | . | . | TRBJ1-3
CASSFGFSYEQYF | TGTGCCAGCAGCTTCGGGTTCTCCTACGAGCAGTACTTC | TRBV5-6 | . | . | TRBJ2-7
CATQPRQGSGGGELFF | TGTGCCACCCAACCCAGACAGGGGAGTGGTGGCGGGGAGCTGTTTTTT | TRBV15 | . | TRBD1 | TRBJ2-2
CASSRRQGTEAFF | TGTGCCAGCAGTCGACGACAGGGGACTGAAGCTTTCTTT | TRBV6-5 | few | TRBD1 | TRBJ1-1
CASSLVRNTEAFF | TGTGCCAGCAGCTTGGTTAGGAACACTGAAGCTTTCTTT | TRBV5-4 | . | . | TRBJ1-1
CASSPMSQGAGTEAFF | TGTGCCAGCTCACCAATGTCACAGGGGGCTGGTACTGAAGCTTTCTTT | TRBV18 | . | TRBD1 | TRBJ1-1
CASSRGAGETGELFF | TGTGCCAGCAGCCGGGGGGCGGGAGAGACCGGGGAGCTGTTTTTT | TRBV5-4 | few | . | TRBJ2-2
CASSGGDRGAYNEQFF | TGCGCCAGCAGCGGAGGGGACAGGGGAGCCTACAATGAGCAGTTCTTC | TRBV5-1 | . | TRBD1 | TRBJ2-1
CASSQGQGEWETQYF | TGTGCCAGCAGCCAGGGACAGGGGGAGTGGGAGACCCAGTACTTC | TRBV7-8 | . | TRBD1 | TRBJ2-5